A selection of T cell receptor beta chains follows, all from one sample in a study of CD8+ T cells in alopecia areata. The table came from immunoSEQ multiplex PCR; TCRdb's copy has only in-frame clones and leaves some out. The top ten clones hold around 1.2% of a sample with around 250,000 clones, roughly two thirds of them seen once. The sample was CD4+ T cells sorted from blood, taken at week 0. These receptors all stem from a human donor with alopecia areata. Each CDR3 is given without its conserved first and last residue. Fields, in order: CDR3 protein, V gene, J gene.

CDR3aa: ASSLTPGQGAGANVLT
v_gene: TRBV7-9
j_gene: TRBJ2-6

CDR3aa: AWTRSYEQY
v_gene: TRBV30
j_gene: TRBJ2-7

CDR3aa: ASRRQEGSDTQY
v_gene: TRBV7-9
j_gene: TRBJ2-3

CDR3aa: SVKGQASGTQY
v_gene: TRBV29-1
j_gene: TRBJ2-5

CDR3aa: ASSGHQRSYEQY
v_gene: TRBV2
j_gene: TRBJ2-7

CDR3aa: ASSLETGSGGKPLH
v_gene: TRBV5-6
j_gene: TRBJ1-6

CDR3aa: ASSLAGTSPETQY
v_gene: TRBV4-1
j_gene: TRBJ2-5

CDR3aa: ASSLLAAGFIYNEQF
v_gene: TRBV11-1
j_gene: TRBJ2-1

CDR3aa: ATGDSEQF
v_gene: TRBV6-6
j_gene: TRBJ2-1

CDR3aa: ASSMGVRETQY
v_gene: TRBV11-1
j_gene: TRBJ2-5

CDR3aa: ASSLGWGAF
v_gene: TRBV11-2
j_gene: TRBJ1-1

CDR3aa: ASSQDWQSNQPQH
v_gene: TRBV4-3
j_gene: TRBJ1-5

CDR3aa: ASSLGWTGNSPLH
v_gene: TRBV7-8
j_gene: TRBJ1-6

CDR3aa: ASSPDGNSYNEQF
v_gene: TRBV7-7
j_gene: TRBJ2-1

CDR3aa: ASRESGTRVSYEQY
v_gene: TRBV2
j_gene: TRBJ2-7

CDR3aa: ASSADSYEQY
v_gene: TRBV19
j_gene: TRBJ2-7

CDR3aa: ASRAELPYGYT
v_gene: TRBV6-5
j_gene: TRBJ1-2

CDR3aa: SVVLTEAF
v_gene: TRBV29-1
j_gene: TRBJ1-1

CDR3aa: ASSLGLAGGSETQY
v_gene: TRBV7-2
j_gene: TRBJ2-5